The 27 T cell receptor beta chains presented below share a single source sample, sequenced in a study of spatial heterogeneity in lung cancer. As for time point: sample taken at primary tumor resection. The study sequenced unsorted whole RNA from tumor, nontumor lung or frozen PBMC. TCRdb reanalysed the 5' RACE reads using MiXCR and keeps one entry per CDR3 protein. In the table there are 9,500 to 15,000 distinct CDR3 sequences, approximately 6.2% of which are singletons. Source: normal lung tissue next to the tumor, taken at surgery. The origin of the receptors is a male donor with early-stage non-small cell lung cancer.

This clonotype has a count of ten or more. V and J are TRBV15 and TRBJ1-4, with 7 bases fitting TRBD1. Unmatched junction bases numbered 4, after V lost 3 bases and J lost 3 bases. The CDR3 covers 15 residues. Per the germline V gene, CDR1 is LNHNV and CDR2 is YYDKDF (reference sequence). CDR3 bases: TGTGCCACCAGCAGCGGGACAGACCCTAATGAAAAACTGTTTTTT. It translates to CATSSGTDPNEKLFF.

This clonotype is classed as medium-sized. The rearrangement joins TRBV29-1 to TRBJ1-4; 7 nucleotides align to TRBD1. Germline V gene data show CDR1 as SQVTM and CDR2 as ANQGSEA. J was trimmed by 6 bases and V by 3 bases; bases with no gene match: 10. This CDR3 is 15 amino acids long. CDR3 DNA: TGCAGCGTTGATTGGACAGGCGACTTGGATGAAAAACTGTTTTTT. It specifies CSVDWTGDLDEKLFF.

This clonotype was seen repeatedly, ten times or more. The J gene is TRBJ1-1, the V gene TRBV6-5; D may be TRBD1 (6 bases). Trimming left V 6 bases short and J 3 bases short, with 20 bases between. This CDR3 has 16 amino acids. The V gene's germline CDR1 is MNHEY and CDR2 SVGAGI. The CDR3 protein is CASSVWAVSGDTEAFF. The CDR3 nucleotides read TGTGCCAGCAGCGTCTGGGCAGTTTCAGGGGACACTGAAGCTTTCTTT.

V gene TRBV11-2 combines with J gene TRBJ2-5; the match to TRBD2 covers 14 bases. There are 20 residues in the CDR3. Trimming at V came to 0 bases and at J to 0 bases, leaving 9 bases not matched to a gene. Germline CDR1 is SGHAT and CDR2 is FQNNGV. The DNA for the CDR3 is TGTGCCAGCAGCTTAGATCACCCGGGACTAGCGGGAGAAAACCAAGAGACCCAGTACTTC. Its translation is CASSLDHPGLAGENQETQYF.

This clonotype is medium-sized in the sample. The chain employs TRBV29-1 and TRBJ1-1; TRBD1 agrees at 8 bases. In germline, CDR1 is SQVTM, CDR2 ANQGSEA. CDR3 length: 14 amino acids. With V trimmed by 0 bases and J by 7 bases, 7 bases remained unmatched. For the CDR3, the DNA is TGCAGCGTTGAAGAGTCCGGACAGGGAGATGAAGCTTTCTTT. Translated: CSVEESGQGDEAFF.

This clonotype appeared many times. The chain links TRBV4-2 to TRBJ2-3; D remains ambiguous. Germline V CDR1 and CDR2: LGHNA, YNFKEQ. Trimming shortened V by 4 bases and J by 6 bases, and 8 bases separated the two germline ends. This CDR3 is built from 12 residues. The CDR3 bases are TGTGCCAGCAGCCCGTCTATTGATACGCAGTATTTT. This gives the protein CASSPSIDTQYF.

The sample holds many counts of this clonotype. The rearrangement links TRBV20-1 to TRBJ2-7; D may be TRBD1 or TRBD2 (5 bases each). The CDR3 consists of 15 residues. In germline, CDR1 is DFQATT, CDR2 SNEGSKA (reference sequence). The V end was cut by 0 bases, the J end by 1 base, with 13 bases between. The CDR3 bases are TGCAGTGCTAGAGATAATAGCAGGGAGTCCTACGAGCAGTACTTC. The encoded protein is CSARDNSRESYEQYF.

This clonotype has ten or more counts. V usage is TRBV27 and J usage is TRBJ2-3; tentative D call: TRBD2 (6 bases). The CDR3 totals 16 residues. The germline CDR1 and CDR2 sequences are MNHEY and SMNVEV (reference sequence). With 6 bases removed from V and 0 bases from J, the gap between germline ends came to 16 bases. In DNA, the CDR3 is TGTGCCAGCAGCGCTCCTACTAGCAAAAGCACAGATACGCAGTATTTT. Its translation is CASSAPTSKSTDTQYF.

This clonotype is labeled medium-sized (0.01 to 0.1%). The chain employs TRBV7-2 and TRBJ2-1; 7 positions agree with TRBD1. Unmatched junction bases numbered 18, after V lost 5 bases and J lost 5 bases. The CDR3 loop spans 18 amino acids. CDR1 SGHTA and CDR2 FQGNSA come from the germline V gene. CDR3 residues: CASSLRQGVTRSDNEQFF. CDR3 nucleotides: TGTGCCAGCAGCCTGCGACAGGGTGTGACGCGGTCGGACAATGAGCAGTTCTTC.

This clonotype was seen ten or more times. The chain joins TRBV6-1 to TRBJ2-7; TRBD2 matches 7 bases. This CDR3 spans 14 amino acids. Germline V lookup: CDR1 MNHNS, CDR2 SASEGT. V trimming: 3 bases; J trimming: 1 base; junction bases outside the gene matches: 3. The CDR3 region has the DNA TGTGCCAGCAGTGACAACGGGGGGTCCTACGAGCAGTACTTC. Its protein product is CASSDNGGSYEQYF.

The sample holds many counts of this clonotype. CDR3 sequence: CSALKSPGAFF. The CDR3 DNA follows: TGCAGTGCTTTAAAATCACCGGGAGCTTTCTTT. V gene TRBV20-1 combines with J gene TRBJ1-1; no reliable D call. The germline V gene has CDR1 DFQATT and CDR2 SNEGSKA (reference sequence). CDR3 size: 11 residues. V lost 5 bases to trimming and J lost 10 bases, with 14 bases between them.

The sample holds a few counts of this clonotype. The rearrangement links TRBV5-1 to TRBJ2-5; D perhaps matches TRBD2 (6 bases). The CDR3 runs 13 residues. Germline CDR1 reads SGHRS; CDR2 reads YFSETQ. V lost 4 bases and J 4 bases, leaving 11 bases between the germline ends. Written as DNA, the CDR3 is TGCGCCAGCAGCACGGGGACTCCAGAGACCCAGTACTTC. Translated, it gives CASSTGTPETQYF.

Many counts were recorded for this clonotype. The chain has TRBV25-1 and TRBJ1-5; TRBD1 might be the D (6 bases). Deletions cut 3 bases from V and 4 bases from J, with 13 bases between. The CDR3 totals 15 residues. Germline loops: CDR1 MGHDK, CDR2 SYGVNS. CDR3 amino acids: CASSEEGVPNQPQHF. The CDR3 region has the DNA TGTGCCAGCAGTGAGGAGGGGGTTCCAAATCAGCCCCAGCATTTT.

Many counts were recorded for this clonotype. The rearrangement joins TRBV7-8 to TRBJ2-2; unclear D gene. Between the trimmed V and J ends, which lost 5 bases and 1 base, there was a span of 5 bases. Germline CDR1 and CDR2: SGHVS and FQNEAQ. This CDR3 spans 13 amino acids. CDR3 sequence: CASSKKNTGELFF. As DNA, the CDR3 is TGTGCCAGCAGCAAGAAGAACACCGGGGAGCTGTTTTTT.

This sequence joins TRBV5-6 and TRBJ1-2, with D unresolved. V lost 4 bases, J lost 8 bases, and 18 bases lay in between. The CDR3 covers 14 residues. Germline V gene data show CDR1 as SGHDT and CDR2 as YYEEEE. The CDR3 spells CASSPRGRWRGYTF. The CDR3 nucleotides are TGTGCCAGCAGCCCCCGAGGACGGTGGCGAGGCTACACCTTC. Complete variable domain (other parts from reference TRBV5-6 and TRBJ1-2): DAGVTQSPTHLIKTRGQQVTLRCSPKSGHDTVSWYQQALGQGPQFIFQYYEEEERQRGNFPDRFSGHQFPNYSSELNVNALLLGDSALYLCASSPRGRWRGYTFGSGTRLTVV.

This clonotype was detected many times. This sequence joins TRBV29-1 and TRBJ2-3, with TRBD2 identical over 9 bases. The CDR3 totals 14 residues. Trimming removed 7 bases from V and 2 bases from J; junction bases left unmatched: 7. The germline gives CDR1 SQVTM, CDR2 ANQGSEA. The CDR3 spells CSALTSGLTDTQYF. The DNA of the CDR3 is TGCAGCGCCCTGACTAGCGGCCTCACAGATACGCAGTATTTT.

By its share, this clonotype is large. J is TRBJ1-4 and V is TRBV4-2, with TRBD1 matching over 7 bases. The junction had 1 base not matched to a gene; V was cut back by 4 bases and J by 5 bases. The CDR3 has 13 residues. Looked up from germline, CDR1 is LGHNA and CDR2 is YNFKEQ. The CDR3 DNA is TGTGCCAGCAGCCCACAGGGGAATGAAAAACTGTTTTTT. Encoded protein: CASSPQGNEKLFF.

This chain uses TRBV10-3 with TRBJ1-5; TRBD1 might be the D (5 bases). Germline lookup yields CDR1 ENHRY and CDR2 SYGVKD. The length of the CDR3 is 17 residues. Trimming took 0 bases from V and 1 from J, leaving 13 bases between them. CDR3 protein: CAISESGRGGSNQPQHF. The CDR3 nucleotides are TGTGCCATCAGTGAGTCGGGGCGCGGGGGGAGCAATCAGCCCCAGCATTTT.

This sequence joins TRBV10-3 and TRBJ2-5; 9 bases line up with TRBD1. The germline CDR1 and CDR2 sequences are ENHRY and SYGVKD. The CDR3 is 15 residues long. V dropped 5 bases and J dropped 7; count of bases not matched to a gene: 11. The DNA for the CDR3 is TGTGCCATCAGTTCCGGGACAGGGATCCTCGGGACCCAGTACTTC. This gives the protein CAISSGTGILGTQYF.

This clonotype turned up a few times. This chain uses TRBV5-4 with TRBJ2-7, with 10 bases matching TRBD2. The CDR3 sequence is 15 residues long. The germline CDR1 and CDR2 sequences are SGHNT and YYREEE (reference sequence). The V gene end was trimmed by 4 bases and the J gene end by 6 bases; junction bases not matched to a gene: 10. The CDR3 is CASSATSGTLSEQYF. The CDR3 DNA sequence: TGTGCCAGCAGCGCCACTAGCGGGACATTGTCCGAGCAGTACTTC.

This clonotype is large (0.1 to 1%). V and J are TRBV27 and TRBJ2-2; tentatively, D is TRBD1 (6 bases). This CDR3 contains 12 residues. Germline CDR1 is MNHEY and CDR2 is SMNVEV (reference sequence). V was trimmed by 8 bases and J by 6 bases, leaving 10 bases between them. Written as DNA, the CDR3 is TGTGCCAGCCAGACAGGCCCCGGGGAGCTGTTTTTT. Its translation: CASQTGPGELFF.

V and J are TRBV10-3 and TRBJ1-1; a weak D match, TRBD1 (5 bases). Germline loops: CDR1 ENHRY, CDR2 SYGVKD. The length of the CDR3 is 13 residues. V was clipped by 2 bases and J by 5 bases, with 9 bases between them. The CDR3 bases are TGTGCCATCAGTGAGGCATGGACAACTGAAGCTTTCTTT. This encodes CAISEAWTTEAFF.

In its sample, this clonotype was seen many times. J is TRBJ1-2 and V is TRBV29-1; weak D call: TRBD1 (6 bases). Germline V lookup: CDR1 SQVTM, CDR2 ANQGSEA. The CDR3 is made up of 13 amino acids. Trimming shortened V by 6 bases and J by 8 bases, and 19 bases separated the two germline ends. The CDR3 nucleotides read TGCAGCGTCCTCCCAATCTCGGGGACAGGCTACACCTTC. This translates into CSVLPISGTGYTF.

Ten or more counts support this clonotype. The V call is TRBV29-1, the J call TRBJ2-7; D unclear. Trimming left V 6 bases short and J 7 bases short, with 10 bases between. Germline values: CDR1 SQVTM, CDR2 ANQGSEA. The CDR3 has 10 residues. Written as DNA, the CDR3 is TGCAGCGTCCAAACGACTGAGCAGTACTTC. This translates into CSVQTTEQYF.

This rearrangement joins TRBV5-1 to TRBJ2-2; 7 nucleotides align to TRBD2. V gave up 4 bases and J gave up 1 base; unmatched junction bases: 10. This CDR3 is built from 17 residues. From germline, CDR1 is SGHRS and CDR2 YFSETQ. CDR3 bases: TGCGCCAGCAGCCGGGCTCCTAGCGGAGTGAACACCGGGGAGCTGTTTTTT. Translation gives CASSRAPSGVNTGELFF.

J is TRBJ2-7 and V is TRBV13; D is possibly TRBD1 (5 bases). V was cut by 5 bases and J by 4 bases, with 15 bases left in between. This CDR3 comprises 14 residues. Germline V CDR1 and CDR2: PRHDT, FYEKMQ (reference sequence). The CDR3 nucleotides read TGTGCCAGCAGCCGGCCCAGGGTAAGGTACGAGCAGTACTTC. It translates to CASSRPRVRYEQYF. Full variable domain (remainder filled in from reference TRBV13 and TRBJ2-7): AAGVIQSPRHLIKEKRETATLKCYPIPRHDTVYWYQQGPGQDPQFLISFYEKMQSDKGSIPDRFSAQQFSDYHSELNMSSLELGDSALYFCASSRPRVRYEQYFGPGTRLTVT.

V usage is TRBV6-1 and J usage is TRBJ2-1; D is perhaps TRBD1 (5 bases). The CDR3 is 13 amino acids. Germline CDR1 MNHNS, CDR2 SASEGT. The V gene lost 4 bases and the J gene lost 7 bases, with 11 bases spanning the gap. DNA for the CDR3: TGTGCCAGCAGTGTTCAGGGATGGAATGAGCAGTTCTTC. Translated: CASSVQGWNEQFF.